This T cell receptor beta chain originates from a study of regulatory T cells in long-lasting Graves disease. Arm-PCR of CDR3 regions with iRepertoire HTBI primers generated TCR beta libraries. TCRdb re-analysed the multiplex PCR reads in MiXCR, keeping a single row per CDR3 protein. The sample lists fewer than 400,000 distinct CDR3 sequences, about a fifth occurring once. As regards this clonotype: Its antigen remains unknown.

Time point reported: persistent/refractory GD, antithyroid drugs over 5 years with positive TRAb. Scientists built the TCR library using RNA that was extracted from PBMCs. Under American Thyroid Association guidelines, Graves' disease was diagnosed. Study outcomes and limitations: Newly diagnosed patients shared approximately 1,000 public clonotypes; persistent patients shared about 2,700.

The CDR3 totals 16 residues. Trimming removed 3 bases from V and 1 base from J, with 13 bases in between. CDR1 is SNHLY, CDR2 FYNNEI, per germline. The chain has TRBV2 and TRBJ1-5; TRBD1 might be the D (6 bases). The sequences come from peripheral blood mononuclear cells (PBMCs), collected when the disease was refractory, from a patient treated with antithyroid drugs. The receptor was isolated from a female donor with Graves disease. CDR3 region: CASSDRRGRSNQPQHF. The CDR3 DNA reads TGTGCCAGCAGTGACCGCAGGGGAAGGAGCAATCAGCCCCAGCATTTT. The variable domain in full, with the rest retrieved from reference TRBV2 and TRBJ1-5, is EPEVTQTPSHQVTQMGQEVILRCVPISNHLYFYWYRQILGQKVEFLVSFYNNEISEKSEIFDDQFSVERPDGSNFTLKIRSTKLEDSAMYFCASSDRRGRSNQPQHFGDGTRLSIL.